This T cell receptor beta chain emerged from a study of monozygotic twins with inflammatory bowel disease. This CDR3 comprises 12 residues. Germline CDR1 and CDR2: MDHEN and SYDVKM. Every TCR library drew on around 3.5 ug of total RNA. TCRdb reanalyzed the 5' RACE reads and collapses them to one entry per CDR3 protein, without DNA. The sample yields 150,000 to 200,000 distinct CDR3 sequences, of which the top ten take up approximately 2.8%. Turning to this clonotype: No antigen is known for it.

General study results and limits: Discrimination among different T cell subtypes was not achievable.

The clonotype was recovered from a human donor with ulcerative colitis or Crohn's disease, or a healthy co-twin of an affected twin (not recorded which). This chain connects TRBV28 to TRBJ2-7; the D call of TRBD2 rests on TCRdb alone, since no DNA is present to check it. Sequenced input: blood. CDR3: CSTSGRSYEQYF. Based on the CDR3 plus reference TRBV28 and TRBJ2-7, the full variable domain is DVKVTQSSRYLVKRTGEKVFLECVQDMDHENMFWYRQDPGLGLRLIYFSYDVKMKEKGDIPEGYSVSREKKERFSLILESASTNQTSMYLCSTSGRSYEQYFGPGTRLTVT.